Below are 20 T cell receptor beta chains sequenced from a single sample in a study of blood T cells in healthy people across ages. It was with a sample-barcoded 5' primer and a J-beta primer mix that a second PCR of roughly 7 to 12 cycles was run. TCRdb re-called the 5' RACE reads through MiXCR, storing one row per CDR3 protein. The data contain about 750,000 distinct CDR3 sequences, roughly 53% of them seen just once; the ten biggest clones take up 40% to 50%. The specimen sequenced was blood. These receptors were taken from a man aged 80 or over in good health.

This clonotype was counted a few times. The V call is TRBV6-5, the J call TRBJ2-7; tentative D call: TRBD1 (6 bases). The V and J ends lost 7 bases and 4 bases respectively, with 14 bases between them. In germline, CDR1 is MNHEY, CDR2 SVGAGI. CDR3 length: 13 amino acids. The DNA for the CDR3 is TGTGCCAGCACAAAGGGCAGGGGATACGAGCAGTACTTC. Translating gives CASTKGRGYEQYF.

This chain connects TRBV18 to TRBJ1-1; tentatively, D is TRBD1 (5 bases). This CDR3 region has 14 residues. Germline lookup yields CDR1 KGHSH and CDR2 LQKENI. V lost 1 base and J 4 bases, leaving 10 bases between the germline ends. The CDR3 reads CASSPQGLGTEAFF. The CDR3 DNA reads as TGTGCCAGCTCACCACAGGGGCTGGGCACTGAAGCTTTCTTT.

The genes are TRBV19 and TRBJ2-7, with TRBD1 matching 8 bases. Losses at the gene ends were 5 bases for V and 6 bases for J; bases not matched to a gene: 12. CDR3 length equals 15 residues. From germline, CDR1 is LNHDA and CDR2 SQIVND (reference sequence). CDR3 region: CASSPSRTGPGEQYF. The CDR3 DNA is TGTGCCAGTAGTCCCAGTCGGACAGGGCCCGGCGAGCAGTACTTC.

The gene calls are TRBV27 and TRBJ2-5; 8 bases fit TRBD2. CDR1 is MNHEY and CDR2 is SMNVEV in the germline V gene (reference sequence). V gave up 4 bases and J gave up 2 bases; unmatched junction bases: 12. The CDR3 contains 17 residues. This chain's CDR3 is CASSSHSGGPKQETQYF. Written as DNA, the CDR3 is TGTGCCAGCAGTTCACACTCGGGAGGGCCGAAACAAGAGACCCAGTACTTC.

This chain uses TRBV24-1 with TRBJ2-3; D might be TRBD2 (6 bases). The CDR3 runs to 15 residues. Germline CDR1 is KGHDR and CDR2 is SFDVKD. V lost 9 bases and J 0 bases, leaving 15 bases between the germline ends. CDR3: CATAGTATSTDTQYF. CDR3 coding DNA: TGTGCCACCGCGGGGACTGCCACTAGCACAGATACGCAGTATTTT.

The gene calls are TRBV11-2 and TRBJ2-1; D not resolved. Germline-derived CDR1 and CDR2 are SGHAT and FQNNGV. V was shortened by 5 bases and J by 4 bases, with 12 bases between the two germline ends. This CDR3 spans 14 amino acids. The CDR3 sequence is CASSQYIEYNEQFF. CDR3 nucleotides: TGTGCCAGCAGCCAATACATAGAGTACAATGAGCAGTTCTTC.

The CDR3 region has the DNA TGCAGTGCCCAGACTAGCTTCAATTCCGAGCAGTACTTC. This encodes CSAQTSFNSEQYF. This chain joins TRBV20-1 and TRBJ2-7, with 7 positions matching TRBD2. Germline CDR1 is DFQATT and CDR2 is SNEGSKA (reference sequence). J gave up 6 bases and V 6 bases, and 11 bases lay outside the gene matches. CDR3 length: 13 amino acids.

The rearrangement joins TRBV7-2 to TRBJ1-6; TRBD1 might be the D (6 bases). V dropped 6 bases and J dropped 2 bases, with 17 bases sitting between them. This CDR3 has 17 amino acids. From germline, CDR1 is SGHTA and CDR2 FQGNSA. DNA of the CDR3: TGTGCCAGCAGATCTCGGGACACACGGGCCTATAATTCACCCCTCCACTTT. Amino acids: CASRSRDTRAYNSPLHF.

Worth noting for this clonotype: This may stem from a read error, because a much larger clone lies one nucleotide away. The chain combines TRBV5-1 with TRBJ2-3; TRBD1 or TRBD2 may be the D gene (5 bases each). Trimming took off 3 bases at V and 5 bases at J, with 16 bases between the two ends. Germline loops: CDR1 SGHRS, CDR2 YFSETQ. CDR3 length: 15 amino acids. Here the CDR3 DNA reads TGCGCCAGCAGCTCGGCAGGGTCGAGGGGAGATACGCAGTATTTT. It encodes CASSSAGSRGDTQYF.

In this sample, this clonotype turned up a few times. This chain links TRBV6-6 with TRBJ2-3; D is undetermined. V shed 4 bases and J shed 7 bases, with 21 bases lying between them. This CDR3 is 16 amino acids long. Germline V gene sequence: CDR1 MNHNY, CDR2 SVGAGI (reference sequence). DNA for the CDR3: TGTGCCAGCAGTTTATCGGGTCTAGAGCATAAGTATACGCAGTATTTT. It encodes CASSLSGLEHKYTQYF.

The CDR3 sequence is CASSYLRSGSSYEQYF. The CDR3 bases are TGTGCCAGCAGTTACTTACGTAGCGGGAGCTCCTACGAGCAGTACTTC. The genes are TRBV6-5 and TRBJ2-7; TRBD2 matches 9 bases. CDR1 MNHEY and CDR2 SVGAGI come from the germline V gene. With V trimmed by 1 base and J by 0 bases, 4 bases remained unmatched. This CDR3 has 16 amino acids.

This clonotype was seen a handful of times. V is TRBV27 and J is TRBJ2-5; 14 bases are shared with TRBD2. The CDR3 is 16 amino acids. CDR1 MNHEY and CDR2 SMNVEV come from the germline V gene (reference sequence). Trimming took 5 bases from V and 5 from J; bases not matched to a gene: 7. This CDR3 is CASSPPGLAGVETQYF. The DNA for the CDR3 is TGTGCCAGCAGTCCCCCGGGACTAGCGGGAGTGGAGACCCAGTACTTC.

The V gene is TRBV2, the J gene TRBJ2-1, with D tentatively TRBD2 (6 bases). V lost 7 bases to trimming and J lost 4 bases, with 11 bases between them. The V gene's germline CDR1 is SNHLY and CDR2 FYNNEI. The CDR3 is 13 residues long. DNA for the CDR3: TGTGCCAGCACCCCGGGGGTTTACAATGAGCAGTTCTTC. Protein sequence: CASTPGVYNEQFF.

The chain uses TRBV7-2 and TRBJ2-3; TRBD2 matches 14 bases. The length of the CDR3 is 15 residues. The germline CDR1 and CDR2 sequences are SGHTA and FQGNSA. The V gene end was trimmed by 5 bases and the J gene end by 7 bases; junction bases not matched to a gene: 5. The CDR3 here is CASSQGLAGAYTQYF. As DNA, the CDR3 is TGTGCCAGCAGCCAGGGACTAGCGGGGGCCTATACGCAGTATTTT.

V and J are TRBV5-1 and TRBJ2-1, with D maybe TRBD2 (7 bases). Looked up from germline, CDR1 is SGHRS and CDR2 is YFSETQ. CDR3 length: 13 residues. Trimming removed 4 bases at V and 6 bases at J, with 11 bases between. The CDR3 region has the DNA TGCGCCAGCAGCAGCGGGACAATCAATGAGCAGTTCTTC. This sequence encodes CASSSGTINEQFF.

The V call is TRBV20-1, the J call TRBJ2-4, with D possibly being TRBD1 (6 bases). This CDR3 is built from 13 residues. In germline, CDR1 is DFQATT, CDR2 SNEGSKA (reference sequence). V was shortened by 2 bases and J by 5 bases, with 10 bases between the two germline ends. The CDR3 sequence is CSARRAGENIQYF. DNA of the CDR3: TGCAGTGCTAGAAGGGCAGGGGAAAACATTCAGTACTTC.

The CDR3 bases are TGTGCCAGCAGCCTCCGACTAGCGGGAGTCGACGAGCAGTACTTC. Translation: CASSLRLAGVDEQYF. This chain links TRBV3-1 with TRBJ2-5; 12 bases fit TRBD2. The better agreement between TRBJ2-7 and the DNA end casts doubt on the J call. Germline V CDR1 and CDR2: LGHDT, YNNKEL (reference sequence). This CDR3 is 15 amino acids long.

V is TRBV12-5 and J is TRBJ2-1, with TRBD2 matching over 14 bases. Matching the DNA end better, TRBJ2-7 makes the J call doubtful. CDR3 length equals 15 residues. In germline, CDR1 is LGHNT, CDR2 FRNRAP. CDR3 DNA sequence: TGTGCTAGTGGGTCCGGGACTAGCGGGAGCAATGAGCAGTACTTC. Its translation is CASGSGTSGSNEQYF.

The chain carries TRBV7-9 and TRBJ2-5; D gene unclear. V dropped 4 bases and J dropped 0 bases, with 9 bases sitting between them. CDR3 length: 14 residues. The V gene's germline CDR1 is SEHNR and CDR2 FQNEAQ (reference sequence). CDR3 sequence: CASSSEEYQETQYF. In DNA form, the CDR3 reads TGTGCCAGCAGCTCAGAGGAATACCAAGAGACCCAGTACTTC. Variable domain in full (rest from reference TRBV7-9 and TRBJ2-5): DTGVSQNPRHKITKRGQNVTFRCDPISEHNRLYWYRQTLGQGPEFLTYFQNEAQLEKSRLLSDRFSAERPKGSFSTLEIQRTEQGDSAMYLCASSSEEYQETQYFGPGTRLLVL.

The sample holds a few counts of this clonotype. This may come from a read error, since a much larger clone is one base off. The V and J genes are TRBV24-1 and TRBJ2-7; D is uncertain. The CDR3 is made up of 16 amino acids. CDR1 is KGHDR, CDR2 SFDVKD, per germline. Trimming pared 6 bases from V and 7 bases from J, leaving 24 bases between. The CDR3: CATSKEGRQNYNEQYF. CDR3 nucleotide sequence: TGTGCCACCAGTAAGGAAGGACGGCAGAACTACAATGAGCAGTACTTC.